This T cell receptor (beta chain) was profiled in a study of shared clonotypes between healthy human individuals. Whole-study findings and limits: With four donors compared, 5% to 5.5% of naive CD4 clonotypes were shared. The authors expected sequencing depth to affect clonotype sharing among donors.

As regards this clone: What it recognizes is unknown.

V was shortened by 7 bases and J by 8 bases, with 21 bases between the two germline ends. CDR1 and CDR2 (germline): LNHDA, SQIVND (reference sequence). This CDR3 has 15 residues. Naive CD8 isolation took CD45RO-negative cells positively selected for CCR7 and excluded terminally differentiated effector memory CD45RA+ cells. Measured with immunoSEQ multiplex PCR; TCRdb has only the in-frame clones, and not every one. This table has more than 600,000 clones, around 92% appearing once. The TCR comes from a man aged 25 to 45 in good health. The chain recombines TRBV19 with TRBJ1-5; TRBD1 might be the D (5 bases). Input material: naive CD8+ T cells sorted from blood. The CDR3 reads CASTPRGFVREPQHF. The CDR3 region has the DNA TGTGCCAGTACCCCGAGGGGTTTCGTAAGGGAGCCCCAGCATTTT.